The rows below give T cell receptor beta chains drawn from one sample of a study of OX40 agonist ivuxolimab in advanced cancers. Clones were sequenced by immunoSEQ multiplex PCR, and TCRdb holds only the in-frame ones, with some missing. The repertoire holds about 64,000 clones, with around four fifths as singletons. Sample: CD4+ or CD8+ T cells sorted from blood, taken in a trial of the OX40 agonist ivuxolimab. These receptors all stem from an adult with an advanced solid tumor such as melanoma, head and neck, liver or kidney cancer. CDR3s include the opening cysteine and the closing phenylalanine or tryptophan. The order of the fields is clone size, V gene, D gene, J gene, CDR3 protein, CDR3 DNA. A D gene is named only where the DNA matches it firmly. Only some rows state a clone size, as once, few, many or a class for expanded clones.

clone size: NA; V gene: TRBV27; D gene: NA; J gene: TRBJ2-1; CDR3 protein: CASSPFSLAESNEQFF; CDR3 DNA: TGTGCCAGCAGTCCCTTTAGTTTGGCGGAGAGCAATGAGCAGTTCTTC
clone size: NA; V gene: TRBV6-6; D gene: NA; J gene: TRBJ1-1; CDR3 protein: CASSTGWGGTEAFF; CDR3 DNA: TGTGCCAGCAGCACCGGGTGGGGAGGCACTGAAGCTTTCTTT
clone size: NA; V gene: TRBV7-6; D gene: NA; J gene: TRBJ1-2; CDR3 protein: CASSLLEGGGYTF; CDR3 DNA: TGTGCCAGCAGCTTGCTAGAGGGAGGCGGCTACACCTTC
clone size: NA; V gene: TRBV19; D gene: NA; J gene: TRBJ1-6; CDR3 protein: CASTLDPGHADSPLHF; CDR3 DNA: TGTGCCAGTACCCTCGATCCGGGACACGCGGATTCACCCCTCCACTTT
clone size: NA; V gene: TRBV18; D gene: NA; J gene: TRBJ1-4; CDR3 protein: CASSPQGLGEKLFF; CDR3 DNA: TGTGCCAGCTCACCACAGGGGTTAGGGGAAAAACTGTTTTTT
clone size: NA; V gene: TRBV5-1; D gene: NA; J gene: TRBJ2-2; CDR3 protein: CASSPPPGTGELFF; CDR3 DNA: TGCGCCAGCAGCCCCCCCCCGGGCACCGGGGAGCTGTTTTTT
clone size: NA; V gene: TRBV30; D gene: TRBD2; J gene: TRBJ2-7; CDR3 protein: CAWRDSGRRLGEQYF; CDR3 DNA: TGTGCCTGGAGAGATAGCGGGAGGAGGTTAGGCGAGCAGTACTTC
clone size: NA; V gene: TRBV7-2; D gene: NA; J gene: TRBJ2-5; CDR3 protein: CASSLVGQRQETQYF; CDR3 DNA: TGTGCCAGCAGCTTAGTCGGACAGAGACAAGAGACCCAGTACTTC
clone size: many; V gene: TRBV11-2; D gene: TRBD2; J gene: TRBJ2-3; CDR3 protein: CASSLGVRGGRTQYF; CDR3 DNA: TGTGCCAGCAGCTTAGGGGTTCGGGGAGGGAGGACGCAGTATTTT
clone size: NA; V gene: TRBV6-1; D gene: NA; J gene: TRBJ2-7; CDR3 protein: CASGLVSYEQYF; CDR3 DNA: TGTGCCAGCGGGTTAGTCTCCTACGAGCAGTACTTC
clone size: NA; V gene: TRBV19; D gene: NA; J gene: TRBJ2-1; CDR3 protein: CASNRDNEQFF; CDR3 DNA: TGTGCCAGTAACAGGGACAATGAGCAGTTCTTC
clone size: NA; V gene: TRBV11-3; D gene: NA; J gene: TRBJ2-7; CDR3 protein: CASSSTDEQYF; CDR3 DNA: TGTGCCAGCAGCTCGACAGACGAGCAGTACTTC
clone size: NA; V gene: TRBV6-1; D gene: NA; J gene: TRBJ1-1; CDR3 protein: CASSERMNTEAFF; CDR3 DNA: TGTGCCAGCAGTGAACGGATGAACACTGAAGCTTTCTTT
clone size: medium-sized; V gene: TRBV11-2; D gene: NA; J gene: TRBJ2-7; CDR3 protein: CASSPVSSAYEQYF; CDR3 DNA: TGTGCCAGCAGCCCGGTGTCTAGCGCCTACGAGCAGTACTTC
clone size: once; V gene: TRBV7-2; D gene: NA; J gene: TRBJ2-1; CDR3 protein: CASSLDLYLGPNEQFF; CDR3 DNA: TGTGCCAGCAGCTTAGATCTGTACTTAGGGCCCAATGAGCAGTTCTTC
clone size: once; V gene: TRBV5-6; D gene: NA; J gene: TRBJ1-4; CDR3 protein: CASSLVGQKDEKLFF; CDR3 DNA: TGTGCCAGCAGCTTGGTAGGGCAGAAAGATGAAAAACTGTTTTTT
clone size: medium-sized; V gene: TRBV11-2; D gene: NA; J gene: TRBJ2-1; CDR3 protein: CASSLERTRNEQFF; CDR3 DNA: TGTGCCAGCAGTTTAGAGCGCACCCGGAATGAGCAGTTCTTC
clone size: once; V gene: TRBV25-1; D gene: TRBD1; J gene: TRBJ2-5; CDR3 protein: CASRPGQSETQYF; CDR3 DNA: TGTGCCAGCCGCCCGGGACAGTCCGAGACCCAGTACTTC
clone size: NA; V gene: TRBV10-1; D gene: NA; J gene: TRBJ1-3; CDR3 protein: CASSSGGGAGNTIYF; CDR3 DNA: TGCGCCAGCAGTTCGGGCGGCGGAGCTGGAAACACCATATATTTT
clone size: once; V gene: TRBV7-6; D gene: NA; J gene: TRBJ1-1; CDR3 protein: CASSGLSTEAFF; CDR3 DNA: TGTGCCAGCAGCGGATTAAGCACTGAAGCTTTCTTT
clone size: NA; V gene: TRBV10-3; D gene: NA; J gene: TRBJ1-2; CDR3 protein: CAISESGQFDGYTF; CDR3 DNA: TGTGCCATCAGTGAGTCCGGGCAGTTCGATGGCTACACCTTC
clone size: NA; V gene: TRBV7-9; D gene: NA; J gene: TRBJ2-3; CDR3 protein: CASSPKRRVTDTQYF; CDR3 DNA: TGTGCCAGCAGCCCTAAACGGCGCGTTACAGATACGCAGTATTTT
clone size: NA; V gene: TRBV27; D gene: NA; J gene: TRBJ2-7; CDR3 protein: CASSLPEWAHYEQYF; CDR3 DNA: TGTGCCAGCAGTTTACCGGAATGGGCCCACTACGAGCAGTACTTC
clone size: NA; V gene: TRBV4-3; D gene: TRBD2; J gene: TRBJ2-5; CDR3 protein: CASSQDGLAGPRGETQYF; CDR3 DNA: TGCGCCAGCAGCCAAGATGGACTAGCGGGACCTCGAGGGGAGACCCAGTACTTC
clone size: NA; V gene: TRBV5-6; D gene: TRBD1; J gene: TRBJ2-7; CDR3 protein: CASSLLGQGQGEQYF; CDR3 DNA: TGTGCCAGCAGCCTTCTCGGACAGGGGCAGGGGGAGCAGTACTTC
clone size: NA; V gene: TRBV2; D gene: NA; J gene: TRBJ1-3; CDR3 protein: CASREDRRTGNTIYF; CDR3 DNA: TGTGCCAGCAGGGAGGACAGAAGGACTGGAAACACCATATATTTT
clone size: once; V gene: TRBV19; D gene: NA; J gene: TRBJ1-2; CDR3 protein: CASSTGDNYGYTF; CDR3 DNA: TGTGCCAGTAGTACGGGCGATAACTATGGCTACACCTTC
clone size: NA; V gene: TRBV5-1; D gene: NA; J gene: TRBJ2-1; CDR3 protein: CASSLDGGSTYEQFF; CDR3 DNA: TGCGCCAGCAGCTTGGACGGGGGCTCAACCTATGAGCAGTTCTTC
clone size: few; V gene: TRBV7-9; D gene: NA; J gene: TRBJ2-5; CDR3 protein: CASSPRDGQETQYF; CDR3 DNA: TGTGCCAGCAGCCCCCGGGACGGACAAGAGACCCAGTACTTC
clone size: NA; V gene: TRBV9; D gene: NA; J gene: TRBJ1-2; CDR3 protein: CASSVEIGVNYGYTF; CDR3 DNA: TGTGCCAGCAGCGTAGAAATAGGCGTTAACTATGGCTACACCTTC
clone size: NA; V gene: TRBV4-3; D gene: NA; J gene: TRBJ1-1; CDR3 protein: CASSQAPITGNTEAFF; CDR3 DNA: TGCGCCAGCAGCCAAGCACCAATAACAGGGAACACTGAAGCTTTCTTT
clone size: NA; V gene: TRBV4-2; D gene: NA; J gene: TRBJ2-3; CDR3 protein: CASSPGGTQYF; CDR3 DNA: TGTGCCAGCAGCCCCGGGGGTACGCAGTATTTT
clone size: NA; V gene: TRBV9; D gene: NA; J gene: TRBJ2-7; CDR3 protein: CASSVGLPDEQCF; CDR3 DNA: TGTGCCAGCAGCGTAGGGCTCCCGGACGAGCAGTGCTTC
clone size: NA; V gene: TRBV9; D gene: TRBD1; J gene: TRBJ2-3; CDR3 protein: CASSLTLTGATDTQYF; CDR3 DNA: TGTGCCAGCAGCCTAACTCTGACAGGGGCTACAGATACGCAGTATTTT
clone size: NA; V gene: TRBV4-2; D gene: TRBD1; J gene: TRBJ2-7; CDR3 protein: CASSQDRGRLPPYEQYF; CDR3 DNA: TGTGCCAGCAGCCAAGACAGGGGGCGCCTCCCTCCCTACGAGCAGTACTTC
clone size: NA; V gene: TRBV19; D gene: TRBD1; J gene: TRBJ1-2; CDR3 protein: CASSRYGTGFSNYGYTF; CDR3 DNA: TGTGCCAGTAGTAGATACGGGACAGGGTTTAGTAACTATGGCTACACCTTC
clone size: NA; V gene: TRBV7-6; D gene: TRBD2; J gene: TRBJ2-3; CDR3 protein: CASSPTSGRDTDTQYF; CDR3 DNA: TGTGCCAGCAGCCCGACTAGCGGGAGGGACACAGATACGCAGTATTTT
clone size: NA; V gene: TRBV4-3; D gene: TRBD2; J gene: TRBJ2-2; CDR3 protein: CASSQGRTSGVTGELFF; CDR3 DNA: TGCGCCAGCAGCCAGGGGAGGACCAGCGGGGTCACCGGGGAGCTGTTTTTT
clone size: NA; V gene: TRBV2; D gene: NA; J gene: TRBJ2-7; CDR3 protein: CASSEVNSYEQYF; CDR3 DNA: TGTGCCAGCAGTGAAGTGAACTCCTACGAGCAGTACTTC
clone size: NA; V gene: TRBV10-3; D gene: NA; J gene: TRBJ1-2; CDR3 protein: CAISERDRPSSYTF; CDR3 DNA: TGTGCCATCAGTGAGCGGGATCGACCATCGAGCTACACCTTC
clone size: NA; V gene: TRBV5-1; D gene: TRBD2; J gene: TRBJ2-5; CDR3 protein: CASGLAGGETQYF; CDR3 DNA: TGCGCCAGCGGACTAGCGGGGGGCGAGACCCAGTACTTC
clone size: NA; V gene: TRBV5-7; D gene: NA; J gene: TRBJ1-4; CDR3 protein: CASSVRNEKLFF; CDR3 DNA: TGTGCCAGCAGCGTAAGGAATGAAAAACTGTTTTTT
clone size: NA; V gene: TRBV5-4; D gene: TRBD2; J gene: TRBJ2-5; CDR3 protein: CASRGGTGGPRETQYF; CDR3 DNA: TGTGCCAGCAGGGGAGGGACGGGGGGGCCTAGAGAGACCCAGTACTTC
clone size: NA; V gene: TRBV5-6; D gene: NA; J gene: TRBJ1-2; CDR3 protein: CASSAWTSPPSPYGYTF; CDR3 DNA: TGTGCCAGCAGCGCTTGGACCTCCCCCCCCAGCCCGTATGGCTACACCTTC
clone size: NA; V gene: TRBV4-2; D gene: TRBD1; J gene: TRBJ1-5; CDR3 protein: CASSQAIGQAGQPQHF; CDR3 DNA: TGTGCCAGCAGCCAAGCAATAGGACAGGCGGGGCAGCCCCAGCATTTT
clone size: NA; V gene: TRBV28; D gene: TRBD1; J gene: TRBJ1-4; CDR3 protein: CASSAVPGQGTNEKLFF; CDR3 DNA: TGTGCCAGCAGCGCAGTCCCGGGACAGGGAACTAATGAAAAACTGTTTTTT
clone size: few; V gene: TRBV7-3; D gene: NA; J gene: TRBJ2-1; CDR3 protein: CASSLGFGEQFF; CDR3 DNA: TGTGCCAGCAGCTTAGGGTTCGGTGAGCAGTTCTTC
clone size: NA; V gene: TRBV11-2; D gene: NA; J gene: TRBJ2-3; CDR3 protein: CASSLVLGASTDTQYF; CDR3 DNA: TGTGCCAGCAGCTTAGTTCTGGGGGCTAGCACAGATACGCAGTATTTT